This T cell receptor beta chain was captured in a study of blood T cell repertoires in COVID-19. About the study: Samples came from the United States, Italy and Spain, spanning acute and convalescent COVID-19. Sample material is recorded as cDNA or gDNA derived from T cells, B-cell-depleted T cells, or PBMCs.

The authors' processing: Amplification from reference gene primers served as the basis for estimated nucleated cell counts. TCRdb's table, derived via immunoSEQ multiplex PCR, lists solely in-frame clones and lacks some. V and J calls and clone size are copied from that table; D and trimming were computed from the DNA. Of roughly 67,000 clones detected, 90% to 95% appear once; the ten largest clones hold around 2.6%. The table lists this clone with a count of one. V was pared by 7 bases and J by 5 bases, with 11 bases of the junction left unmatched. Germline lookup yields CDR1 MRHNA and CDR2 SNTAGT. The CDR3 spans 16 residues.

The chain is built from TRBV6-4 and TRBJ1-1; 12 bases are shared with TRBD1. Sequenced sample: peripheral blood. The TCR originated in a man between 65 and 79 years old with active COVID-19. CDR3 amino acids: CASNTGTGGAKTEAFF. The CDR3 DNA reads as TGTGCCAGCAATACCGGGACAGGGGGCGCGAAGACTGAAGCTTTCTTT.